This passage covers 32 T cell receptor beta chains from one sample sequenced in a study of CD8 T cells in ankylosing spondylitis. In TCRdb, the 5' RACE reads were re-called with MiXCR into one record per CDR3 protein. The sample carries about 250,000 distinct CDR3 sequences, more than 15% recorded once. Sequenced material: blood, either unsorted or a sorted T cell fraction (not recorded which). The receptor source for this set is a male donor with ankylosing spondylitis or in good health (not recorded which).

The chain carries TRBV9 and TRBJ1-6; D ambiguous. The V and J ends lost 4 bases and 11 bases respectively, with 19 bases between them. The CDR3 extends over 15 amino acids. The V gene's germline CDR1 is SGDLS and CDR2 YYNGEE. The CDR3 is CASSWAEEAGTPLHF. The CDR3 DNA follows: TGTGCCAGCAGCTGGGCAGAAGAGGCCGGGACACCCCTCCACTTT.

The chain has TRBV4-1 and TRBJ2-2; 9 bases align to TRBD1. With V trimmed by 0 bases and J by 1 base, 6 bases remained unmatched. CDR1 MGHRA and CDR2 YSYEKL come from the germline V gene. This CDR3 spans 18 amino acids. DNA for the CDR3: TGCGCCAGCAGCCAAGAAGGGGGACAGGGCTGGAACACCGGGGAGCTGTTTTTT. It translates to CASSQEGGQGWNTGELFF.

The J gene is TRBJ2-1, the V gene TRBV9; 11 bases are shared with TRBD2. The germline V gene encodes CDR1 SGDLS and CDR2 YYNGEE. V lost 0 bases, J lost 9 bases, and 5 bases stayed unmatched. CDR3 length equals 15 residues. As DNA, the CDR3 is TGTGCCAGCAGCGTAGTGACTAGCGGGAATCCTGAGCAGTTCTTC. Translating gives CASSVVTSGNPEQFF.

The CDR3 DNA reads TGCAGCGTTGAAGATCTAGCGGGAGACAACTACGAGCAGTACTTC. Its protein product is CSVEDLAGDNYEQYF. J is TRBJ2-7 and V is TRBV29-1; TRBD2 agrees at 10 bases. Germline V gene data show CDR1 as SQVTM and CDR2 as ANQGSEA. After removal of 0 bases from V and 3 bases from J, the junction contained 5 bases not matched to a gene. The CDR3 is 15 amino acids.

This chain connects TRBV5-1 to TRBJ2-7; possible D gene TRBD2, 6 bases. V was pared by 2 bases and J by 7 bases, with 16 bases between. The germline gives CDR1 SGHRS, CDR2 YFSETQ. The CDR3 extends over 14 amino acids. The CDR3 reads CASSFAAGVGEQYF. The CDR3 nucleotides are TGCGCCAGCAGCTTTGCAGCGGGTGTAGGAGAGCAGTACTTC.

In its sample, this clonotype was seen a few times. This chain joins TRBV21-1 and TRBJ2-1; the table's D call TRBD2 went unverified against the DNA. TRBV21-1 is a pseudogene segment. The CDR3 runs to 22 residues. The CDR3 region has the DNA TGTGCCAGCAGCGGGTCGTTGACAGGGTGGTGGGAGCGGGAGGGCCTCCACAATGAGCAGTTCTTC. Its protein product is CASSGSLTGWWEREGLHNEQFF.

The V call is TRBV27, the J call TRBJ2-5; D uncertain. The V and J ends lost 6 bases and 2 bases respectively, with 16 bases between them. The germline V gene has CDR1 MNHEY and CDR2 SMNVEV (reference sequence). This CDR3 contains 15 residues. This CDR3 reads CASSGGSSLQETQYF. The CDR3, as DNA: TGTGCCAGCAGCGGCGGCTCTTCGTTACAAGAGACCCAGTACTTC.

This clonotype has just a few counts. The chain couples TRBV21-1 to TRBJ2-2; the table's D call TRBD2 went unverified against the DNA. TRBV21-1 represents a pseudogene. This CDR3 contains 15 residues. CDR3 sequence (DNA): TGTGCCAGCAGTCGACTAGCGTCCCCTCCCGGGGAGCTGTTTTTT. Translation gives CASSRLASPPGELFF.

This clonotype was recorded a few times. The chain combines TRBV5-1 with TRBJ2-2; D possibly corresponds to TRBD1 (5 bases). Trimming left V 4 bases short and J 3 bases short, with 16 bases between. The CDR3 covers 16 residues. CDR1 is SGHRS and CDR2 is YFSETQ in the germline V gene. DNA of the CDR3: TGCGCCAGCAGCCAGCCCGCGGACACTTACACCGGGGAGCTGTTTTTT. It codes for CASSQPADTYTGELFF. The full variable domain, rest sourced from reference TRBV5-1 and TRBJ2-2, is KAGVTQTPRYLIKTRGQQVTLSCSPISGHRSVSWYQQTPGQGLQFLFEYFSETQRNKGNFPGRFSGRQFSNSRSEMNVSTLELGDSALYLCASSQPADTYTGELFFGEGSRLTVL.

The chain is built from TRBV6-2 or TRBV6-3 and TRBJ2-7; 14 bases fit TRBD2. The CDR3 length is 17 residues. From germline, CDR1 is MNHEY and CDR2 SVGEGT. V lost 1 base and J lost 1; bases outside the gene matches: 3. The CDR3, as DNA: TGTGCCAGCAGTTACTGGGGACTAGCGGGAGTTTCCTACGAGCAGTACTTC. Amino acid sequence: CASSYWGLAGVSYEQYF.

The chain combines TRBV20-1 with TRBJ2-7, with 10 nucleotides matching TRBD2. This CDR3 region has 17 residues. J was trimmed by 4 bases and V by 6 bases; bases with no gene match: 18. CDR1 is DFQATT, CDR2 SNEGSKA, per germline (reference sequence). This CDR3 reads CSAPGSVTSGMWYEQYF. CDR3 nucleotides: TGCAGTGCCCCCGGGTCCGTAACTAGCGGGATGTGGTACGAGCAGTACTTC.

This clonotype showed up just a few times. V is TRBV20-1 and J is TRBJ2-7; D is perhaps TRBD2 (6 bases). The CDR3 is made up of 16 amino acids. The V gene lost 6 bases and the J gene lost 0 bases, with 21 bases spanning the gap. Per germline, CDR1 DFQATT and CDR2 SNEGSKA (reference sequence). The CDR3 region is CSARPGLARNSYEQYF. The CDR3 region has the DNA TGCAGTGCAAGACCGGGTCTAGCGCGAAACTCCTACGAGCAGTACTTC.

This chain uses TRBV20-1 with TRBJ2-7; 10 positions match TRBD1. The CDR3 spans 14 residues. In germline, CDR1 is DFQATT, CDR2 SNEGSKA (reference sequence). V shed 4 bases and J 2 bases; nucleotides not matched to a gene: 5. DNA for the CDR3: TGCAGTGCTACCGGGACAGGGGCGACCTACGAGCAGTACTTC. This sequence encodes CSATGTGATYEQYF.

The chain recombines TRBV6-5 with TRBJ1-1, with a tentative D call TRBD1 (5 bases). V dropped 0 bases and J dropped 7 bases, with 15 bases sitting between them. The germline gives CDR1 MNHEY, CDR2 SVGAGI. This CDR3 is 15 amino acids long. For the CDR3, the DNA is TGTGCCAGCAGTTACTCGATCCGAGGGGATGTTGAAGCTTTCTTT. Its protein is CASSYSIRGDVEAFF.

This clonotype was observed a handful of times. The chain carries TRBV29-1 and TRBJ1-5; D is ambiguous. The CDR3 runs to 13 residues. Trimming cost V 4 bases and J 0 bases, with 7 bases left between them. The germline V gene encodes CDR1 SQVTM and CDR2 ANQGSEA. CDR3 sequence reads: CSVGADSNQPQHF. CDR3 DNA: TGCAGCGTTGGGGCAGATAGCAATCAGCCCCAGCATTTT.

This clonotype has a count of ten or more. This chain's CDR3 is CASTLTSGPTGELFF. The CDR3 DNA reads TGTGCCAGCACCTTGACTAGCGGGCCCACCGGGGAGCTGTTTTTT. J is TRBJ2-2 and V is TRBV12-3 or TRBV12-4; 10 bases match TRBD2. V lost 7 bases to trimming and J lost 4 bases; unmatched junction nucleotides: 6. This CDR3 has 15 residues.

The J gene is TRBJ2-1, the V gene TRBV6-2 or TRBV6-3, with TRBD1 matching 9 bases. The V and J ends lost 3 bases and 8 bases, in that order; junction bases with no gene match: 11. The CDR3 length is 16 residues. The germline CDR1 and CDR2 sequences are MNHEY and SVGEGT. The CDR3 nucleotides are TGTGCCAGCAGTTATAAAAGGGGACAGGGAACGTATGAGCAGTTCTTC. It translates to CASSYKRGQGTYEQFF.

J is TRBJ2-3 and V is TRBV29-1, with 9 bases that match TRBD1. V dropped 1 base and J dropped 4; count of bases not matched to a gene: 3. The CDR3 covers 14 residues. From germline, CDR1 is SQVTM and CDR2 ANQGSEA. The CDR3 coding sequence is TGCAGCGTTGAAGGGACAGGGGTTGCAGATACGCAGTATTTT. Translation: CSVEGTGVADTQYF.

This clonotype showed up many times. In nucleotides, the CDR3 is TGTGCCAGCAGCTCGGGTCCTACGGGTTCCTACGAGCAGTACTTC. It specifies CASSSGPTGSYEQYF. The chain is built from TRBV7-9 and TRBJ2-7; D not resolved. V lost 4 bases and J 1 base, leaving 14 bases between the germline ends. The CDR3 has 15 residues. Germline lookup yields CDR1 SEHNR and CDR2 FQNEAQ (reference sequence).

V gene TRBV10-2 combines with J gene TRBJ2-1; D unresolved. V lost 4 bases to trimming and J lost 1 base, with 8 bases between them. The V gene's germline CDR1 is WSHSY and CDR2 SAAADI. The CDR3 has 14 amino acids. CDR3 in amino acids: CASSGAISYNEQFF. CDR3 DNA: TGCGCCAGCAGTGGGGCCATATCCTACAATGAGCAGTTCTTC.

The sample holds many counts of this clonotype. The CDR3 DNA follows: TGTGCCATCAGTGAGGCGGACAGTTACAATGAGCAGTTCTTC. Protein product: CAISEADSYNEQFF. The rearrangement uses TRBV10-3 and TRBJ2-1, with D possibly matching TRBD1 (6 bases). The CDR3 consists of 14 residues. Germline V gives CDR1 ENHRY, CDR2 SYGVKD. V gave up 2 bases and J gave up 4 bases, with 9 bases separating them.

This chain links TRBV28 with TRBJ2-1, with TRBD1 as a possible D gene (5 bases). The V gene lost 4 bases and the J gene lost 8 bases, with 12 bases spanning the gap. The CDR3 has 13 amino acids. Germline loops: CDR1 MDHEN, CDR2 SYDVKM. CDR3 amino acids: CASSWTTWDEQFF. CDR3 bases: TGTGCCAGCAGTTGGACAACCTGGGATGAGCAGTTCTTC.

This clonotype was seen ten or more times. The chain is built from TRBV29-1 and TRBJ2-7, with D unresolved. V was cut by 4 bases and J by 5 bases, with 6 bases left in between. Per the germline V gene, CDR1 is SQVTM and CDR2 is ANQGSEA. The CDR3 loop spans 10 amino acids. CDR3 nucleotides: TGCAGCGTTGGTGTACACGAGCAGTACTTC. This encodes CSVGVHEQYF.

This sequence joins TRBV6-5 and TRBJ2-1; TRBD2 agrees at 10 bases. The V segment lost 4 bases and the J segment 9 bases; nucleotides outside the gene matches: 9. CDR3 size: 15 residues. In germline, CDR1 is MNHEY, CDR2 SVGAGI. The CDR3, as DNA: TGTGCCAGCAGTTCCGGACTAGCGGAGCTTCGTGAGCAGTTCTTC. This gives the protein CASSSGLAELREQFF.

The chain is built from TRBV6-2 or TRBV6-3 and TRBJ2-7; TRBD1 is a possible D gene (5 bases). The CDR3 contains 13 residues. Germline V CDR1 and CDR2: MNHEY, SVGEGT. The V and J ends lost 6 bases and 4 bases respectively, with 13 bases between them. The CDR3 nucleotides are TGTGCCAGCAGAGCAGACAGACCGTACGAGCAGTACTTC. Translated, it gives CASRADRPYEQYF.

This clonotype was counted between two and nine times. The chain combines TRBV11-2 with TRBJ2-7; D not certain. The V gene's germline CDR1 is SGHAT and CDR2 FQNNGV. The ends were cut back, 1 base at V and 4 bases at J, with 11 bases in the middle. The CDR3 contains 14 residues. DNA of the CDR3: TGTGCCAGCAGCTTAGCTGGCAGTCCGTACGAGCAGTACTTC. Translated, it gives CASSLAGSPYEQYF.

CDR3 sequence: CSVPGEGPYNEQFF. DNA for the CDR3: TGCAGCGTCCCCGGGGAGGGCCCCTACAATGAGCAGTTCTTC. The chain employs TRBV29-1 and TRBJ2-1; TRBD2 agrees at 7 bases. Germline V CDR1 and CDR2: SQVTM, ANQGSEA. There are 14 residues in the CDR3. After removal of 6 bases from V and 2 bases from J, the junction contained 7 bases not matched to a gene.

This chain uses TRBV7-9 with TRBJ1-2; possibly TRBD1 for D (5 bases). V was pared by 6 bases and J by 6 bases, with 14 bases between. CDR1 and CDR2 (germline): SEHNR, FQNEAQ (reference sequence). This CDR3 has 13 residues. The CDR3: CASSWPRGNGYTF. The CDR3 bases are TGTGCCAGCAGTTGGCCACGGGGGAATGGCTACACCTTC.

This clonotype was counted many times. V is TRBV29-1 and J is TRBJ2-5; no clear D. The V and J ends lost 4 bases and 2 bases respectively, with 11 bases between them. Germline V lookup: CDR1 SQVTM, CDR2 ANQGSEA. This CDR3 is built from 13 residues. CDR3 amino acids: CSVAQLTQETQYF. CDR3 coding DNA: TGCAGCGTTGCACAGCTAACTCAAGAGACCCAGTACTTC.

The V call is TRBV11-1, the J call TRBJ2-1; TRBD2 matches 11 bases. J gave up 2 bases and V 5 bases, and 17 bases lay outside the gene matches. Germline V gene data show CDR1 as SGHAT and CDR2 as FQDESV (reference sequence). This CDR3 spans 20 amino acids. CDR3 DNA: TGTGCCAGCAGCCGACGACGGGGTAGCCTGACTAGCGGGACCTACAATGAGCAGTTCTTC. Translated, it gives CASSRRRGSLTSGTYNEQFF.

This clonotype occurred a few times. This chain connects TRBV4-1 to TRBJ2-1; D is uncertain. The germline gives CDR1 MGHRA, CDR2 YSYEKL. V was cut by 0 bases and J by 10 bases, with 13 bases left in between. The CDR3 has 14 amino acids. The CDR3 here is CASSQELRYLEQFF. DNA of the CDR3: TGCGCCAGCAGCCAAGAACTGAGGTACTTAGAGCAGTTCTTC.

This clonotype appeared a few times. This chain joins TRBV6-4 and TRBJ1-5; D call uncertain. This CDR3 has 13 residues. The germline V and J ends were trimmed by 0 bases and 2 bases, with 2 bases remaining between them. Germline V CDR1 and CDR2: MRHNA, SNTAGT. The CDR3 DNA is TGTGCCAGCAGTGACTCGGGCAATCAGCCCCAGCATTTT. Residues: CASSDSGNQPQHF.